Listed below are T cell receptor beta chains from one sample, sequenced in a study of T cells in Graves' hyperthyroidism and ophthalmopathy. MiXCR, applied by TCRdb to the multiplex PCR reads, yields one record per CDR3 protein. Among approximately 250,000 distinct CDR3 sequences listed, over 20% were seen once. Sequenced: blood. The origin of the receptors is a middle-aged woman with Graves' ophthalmopathy. The CDR3 runs from the conserved cysteine through the conserved F or W. Expanded clones get a size class; other rows say once, few or many, or leave the size out.

>NA|TRBJ1-2|TRBV12-3/TRBV12-4
CASRSEDRGLYGYTF
>many|TRBJ1-1|TRBV12-3/TRBV12-4
CASSQDSGSEAFF
>NA|TRBJ1-1|TRBV5-1
CASLEPGQPNTEAFF
>many|TRBJ2-5|TRBV11-2
CASSLEGGTSGEETQYF
>NA|TRBJ2-7|TRBV11-2
CASSLGGDRDDEQYF
>many|TRBJ2-7|TRBV6-5
CASSFETGGSYEQYF
>many|TRBJ1-5|TRBV9
CASSVGQGNQPQHF
>many|TRBJ2-7|TRBV15
CATSRGQRESSYEQYF
>many|TRBJ2-7|TRBV7-8
CASSFRSTNYEQYF
>many|TRBJ2-7|TRBV7-2
CASSFPGQGQYEQYF
>NA|TRBJ2-7|TRBV28
CASSATSPHEQYF
>NA|TRBJ2-7|TRBV11-2
CASSLDSELAGGWEQYF
>many|TRBJ1-1|TRBV4-1
CASSLGRDNEAFF
>many|TRBJ1-1|TRBV6-1
CASSEPTRRNTEAFF
>many|TRBJ1-2|TRBV30
CAWSVRDRGPYTF
>many|TRBJ1-1|TRBV10-1
CASSESPGSRTEAFF
>NA|TRBJ1-5|TRBV28
CASSDPGTATKPQHF
>many|TRBJ2-5|TRBV12-3/TRBV12-4
CASSPLNSAGLGETQYF
>NA|TRBJ1-1|TRBV10-3
CAISDRSEAFF
>NA|TRBJ2-5|TRBV6-5
CASSWVGGQETQYF
>many|TRBJ2-7|TRBV4-2
CASSQDLGGREQYF
>many|TRBJ1-5|TRBV6-5
CASRTGTGGIQPQHF
>many|TRBJ1-1|TRBV6-2/TRBV6-3
CASRHRLGGMNTEAFF
>many|TRBJ1-2|TRBV11-2
CASSLDSGVGYGYTF
>many|TRBJ1-5|TRBV27
CASSSLYSNQPQHF
>NA|TRBJ1-2|TRBV28
CASSSSQGGYTF
>NA|TRBJ2-7|TRBV3-1
CASSRYSGEQYF
>many|TRBJ1-2|TRBV6-5
CASSYSRGRNYGYTF